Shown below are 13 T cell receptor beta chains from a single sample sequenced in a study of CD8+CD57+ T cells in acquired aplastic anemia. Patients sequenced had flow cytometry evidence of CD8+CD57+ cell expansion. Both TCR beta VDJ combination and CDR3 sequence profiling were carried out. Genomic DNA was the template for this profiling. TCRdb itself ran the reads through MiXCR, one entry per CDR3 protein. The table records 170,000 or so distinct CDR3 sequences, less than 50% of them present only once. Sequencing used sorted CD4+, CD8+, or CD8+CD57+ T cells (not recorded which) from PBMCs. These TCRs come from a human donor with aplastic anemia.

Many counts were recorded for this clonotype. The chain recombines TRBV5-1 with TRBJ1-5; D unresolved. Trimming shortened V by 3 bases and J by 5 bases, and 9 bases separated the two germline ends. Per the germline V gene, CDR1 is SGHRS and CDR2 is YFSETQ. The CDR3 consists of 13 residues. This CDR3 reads CASSSSGDQPQHF. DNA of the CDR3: TGCGCCAGCAGCTCTTCGGGAGATCAGCCCCAGCATTTT.

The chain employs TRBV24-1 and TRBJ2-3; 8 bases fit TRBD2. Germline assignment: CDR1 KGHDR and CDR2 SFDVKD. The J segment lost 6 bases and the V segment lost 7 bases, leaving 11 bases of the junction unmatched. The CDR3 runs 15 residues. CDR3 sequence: CATSVAGYSVDTQYF. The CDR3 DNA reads TGTGCCACCAGCGTAGCGGGGTACTCTGTGGATACGCAGTATTTT.

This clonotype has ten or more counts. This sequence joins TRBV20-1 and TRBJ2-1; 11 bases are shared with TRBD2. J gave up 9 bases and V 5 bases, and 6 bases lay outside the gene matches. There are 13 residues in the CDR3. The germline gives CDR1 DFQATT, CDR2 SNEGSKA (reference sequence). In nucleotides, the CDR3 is TGCAGTGCTCGCCCGGGACTAGCGGTTGAGCAGTTCTTC. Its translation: CSARPGLAVEQFF.

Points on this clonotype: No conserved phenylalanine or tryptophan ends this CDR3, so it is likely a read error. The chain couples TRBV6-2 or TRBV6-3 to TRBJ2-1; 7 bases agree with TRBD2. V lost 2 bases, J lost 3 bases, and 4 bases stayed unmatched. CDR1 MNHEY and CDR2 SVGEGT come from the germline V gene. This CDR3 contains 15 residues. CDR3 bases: TGTGCCAGCAGTTACGGAGCGGGATTCTACAATGAGCAGTTCCTC. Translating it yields CASSYGAGFYNEQFL.

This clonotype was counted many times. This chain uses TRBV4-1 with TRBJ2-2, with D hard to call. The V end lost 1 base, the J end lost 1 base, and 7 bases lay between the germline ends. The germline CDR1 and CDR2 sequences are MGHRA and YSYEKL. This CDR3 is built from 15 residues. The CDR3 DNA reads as TGCGCCAGCAGCCAAGTTTTTTGGAACACCGGGGAGCTGTTTTTT. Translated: CASSQVFWNTGELFF.

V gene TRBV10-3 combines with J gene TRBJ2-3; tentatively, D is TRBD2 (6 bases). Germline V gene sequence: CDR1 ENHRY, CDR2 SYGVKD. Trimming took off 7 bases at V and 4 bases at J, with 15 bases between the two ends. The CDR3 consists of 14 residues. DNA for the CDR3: TGTGCCATCAAGGAGGGGCGCGGGTCAGATACGCAGTATTTT. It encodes CAIKEGRGSDTQYF.

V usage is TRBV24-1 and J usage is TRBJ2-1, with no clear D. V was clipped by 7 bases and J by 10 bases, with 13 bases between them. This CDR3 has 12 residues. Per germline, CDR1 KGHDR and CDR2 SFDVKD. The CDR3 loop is CATSRTSWEQFF. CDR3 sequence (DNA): TGTGCCACCAGCCGCACTTCGTGGGAGCAGTTCTTC.

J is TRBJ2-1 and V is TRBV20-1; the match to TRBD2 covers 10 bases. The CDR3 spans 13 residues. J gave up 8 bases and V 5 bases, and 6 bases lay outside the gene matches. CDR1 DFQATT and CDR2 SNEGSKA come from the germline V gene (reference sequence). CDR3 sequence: CSALLAGNYEQFF. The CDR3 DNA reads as TGCAGTGCTTTACTAGCGGGAAACTATGAGCAGTTCTTC.

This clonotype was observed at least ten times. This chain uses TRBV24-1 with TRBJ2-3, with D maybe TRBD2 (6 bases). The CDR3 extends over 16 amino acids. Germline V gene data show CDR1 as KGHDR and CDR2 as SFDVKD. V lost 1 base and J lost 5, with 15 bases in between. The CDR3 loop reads CATSDLGMEGIDTQYF. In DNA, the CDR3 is TGTGCCACCAGTGATTTAGGCATGGAGGGAATAGATACGCAGTATTTT.

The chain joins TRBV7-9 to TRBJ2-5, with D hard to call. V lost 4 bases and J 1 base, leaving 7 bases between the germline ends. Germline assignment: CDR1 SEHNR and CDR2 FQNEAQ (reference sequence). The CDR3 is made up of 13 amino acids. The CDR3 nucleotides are TGTGCCAGCAGCTCCCGGGCCCAAGAGACCCAGTACTTC. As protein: CASSSRAQETQYF.

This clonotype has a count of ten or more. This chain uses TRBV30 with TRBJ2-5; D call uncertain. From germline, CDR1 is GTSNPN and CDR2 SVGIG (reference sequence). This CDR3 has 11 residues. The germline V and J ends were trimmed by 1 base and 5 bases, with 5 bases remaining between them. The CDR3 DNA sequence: TGTGCCTGGAGTGCCGCGGAGACCCAGTACTTC. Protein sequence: CAWSAAETQYF.

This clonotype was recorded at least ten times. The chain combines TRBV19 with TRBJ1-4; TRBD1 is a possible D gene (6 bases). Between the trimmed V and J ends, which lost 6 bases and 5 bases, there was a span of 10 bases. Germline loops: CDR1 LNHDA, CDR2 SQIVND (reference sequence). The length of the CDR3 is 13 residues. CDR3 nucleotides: TGTGCCAGTAGAAAGGGGGGGAATGAAAAACTGTTTTTT. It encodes CASRKGGNEKLFF.

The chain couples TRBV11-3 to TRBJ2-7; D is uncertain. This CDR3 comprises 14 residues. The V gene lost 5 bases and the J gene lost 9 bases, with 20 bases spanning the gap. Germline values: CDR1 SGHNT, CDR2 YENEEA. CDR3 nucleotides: TGTGCCAGCAGCCCCTTACTCACCGCCTTAGGGCAGTACTTC. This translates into CASSPLLTALGQYF.